The next 30 T cell receptor beta chains were all read from a single sample in a study of siplizumab effects on memory and regulatory T cells (dated by TCRdb to 2018 to 2020). Receptor amplification or capture employed the immunoSEQ multiplex PCR assay. Held by TCRdb, this immuneACCESS table contains in-frame sequences only and omits some clones. Under half of the omission traces to an unresolved V gene where checked; the cause of the rest is unknown. The sample table contains more than 60,000 clones; only one count was recorded for around 96% of them. The top ten clones comprise more than 0.075% of the sample. Source material: naive CD8+ T cells sorted from blood. The cell subset or site label of this sample denotes: unstimulated naive T cells. The receptors here all came from a human donor in good health.

The chain couples TRBV6-1 to TRBJ2-7; either TRBD1 or TRBD2 may supply D (7 bases each). In germline, CDR1 is MNHNS, CDR2 SASEGT. Trimming cost V 4 bases and J 4 bases, with 11 bases left between them. CDR3 length: 13 amino acids. CDR3 in amino acids: CASSGGGQYEQYF. CDR3 bases: TGTGCCAGCAGTGGCGGGGGACAGTACGAGCAGTACTTC.

V usage is TRBV2 and J usage is TRBJ1-2, with D possibly TRBD1 on 6 matching bases. V dropped 1 base and J dropped 3 bases, with 15 bases sitting between them. CDR1 and CDR2 from the germline V gene are SNHLY and FYNNEI. The CDR3 loop spans 16 amino acids. The CDR3 nucleotides are TGTGCCAGCAGTGAAGACGGGGACAACTCCGACTATGGCTACACCTTC. This translates into CASSEDGDNSDYGYTF.

The chain recombines TRBV7-9 with TRBJ1-1; D might be TRBD1 (5 bases). Germline loops: CDR1 SEHNR, CDR2 FQNEAQ (reference sequence). The CDR3 is 15 residues long. The V end was cut by 5 bases, the J end by 1 base, with 14 bases between. The CDR3 region is CASSTSQGKNTEAFF. In DNA form, the CDR3 reads TGTGCCAGCAGCACCTCGCAGGGTAAGAACACTGAAGCTTTCTTT.

V usage is TRBV6-5 and J usage is TRBJ2-1; 7 positions match TRBD1. The CDR3 has 15 residues. The germline CDR1 and CDR2 sequences are MNHEY and SVGAGI. The trim removed 2 bases at V and 1 base at J, leaving 2 bases unmatched. CDR3 protein: CASSYEDRSYNEQFF. Written as DNA, the CDR3 is TGTGCCAGCAGTTACGAGGACAGGTCCTACAATGAGCAGTTCTTC.

CDR3 sequence (DNA): TGTGCCAGCAGCCTCGGGGCCCTCTACGAGCAGTACTTC. This gives the protein CASSLGALYEQYF. The genes are TRBV6-5 and TRBJ2-7, with D perhaps assigned TRBD1 or TRBD2 (5 bases each). CDR3 length equals 13 residues. Per the germline V gene, CDR1 is MNHEY and CDR2 is SVGAGI. Trimming removed 6 bases at V and 3 bases at J, with 12 bases between.

V and J are TRBV6-5 and TRBJ1-1; D uncertain. The V end lost 0 bases, the J end lost 8 bases, and 10 bases lay between the germline ends. Germline assignment: CDR1 MNHEY and CDR2 SVGAGI. The CDR3 has 13 residues. The CDR3 DNA is TGTGCCAGCAGTTACTCGTCAGTGATCGAAGCTTTCTTT. This gives the protein CASSYSSVIEAFF.

This clone has a single count. The chain links TRBV10-3 to TRBJ2-3; a weak D match, TRBD1 (6 bases). There are 17 residues in the CDR3. In germline, CDR1 is ENHRY, CDR2 SYGVKD. Trimming removed 6 bases from V and 3 bases from J, with 22 bases in between. The CDR3 reads CAIRDPQGSGSTDTQYF. Here the CDR3 DNA reads TGTGCCATCAGGGATCCTCAGGGGTCTGGTTCGACAGATACGCAGTATTTT.

This clone was seen a few times. V is TRBV10-2 and J is TRBJ2-7; 12 bases align to TRBD2. Trimming at V came to 8 bases and at J to 5 bases, leaving 7 bases not matched to a gene. Germline CDR1 WSHSY, CDR2 SAAADI. This CDR3 region has 14 residues. The CDR3 DNA is TGCGCCAGCGGGAGTACTAGCGGGGGGAACGAGCAGTACTTC. Protein sequence: CASGSTSGGNEQYF.

V and J are TRBV11-2 and TRBJ1-1; 9 bases are shared with TRBD1. Germline-derived CDR1 and CDR2 are SGHAT and FQNNGV. The CDR3 spans 15 residues. V was clipped by 5 bases and J by 0 bases; unmatched bases: 4. CDR3 loop: CASSPGQGMNTEAFF. The CDR3 DNA sequence: TGTGCCAGCAGCCCCGGACAGGGGATGAACACTGAAGCTTTCTTT. The full variable domain, its missing parts supplied by reference TRBV11-2 and TRBJ1-1, is EAGVAQSPRYKIIEKRQSVAFWCNPISGHATLYWYQQILGQGPKLLIQFQNNGVVDDSQLPKDRFSAERLKGVDSTLKIQPAKLEDSAVYLCASSPGQGMNTEAFFGQGTRLTVV.

The chain joins TRBV19 to TRBJ1-1, with TRBD1 matching 7 bases. This CDR3 comprises 18 residues. Germline V lookup: CDR1 LNHDA, CDR2 SQIVND (reference sequence). The V gene end was trimmed by 4 bases and the J gene end by 0 bases; junction bases not matched to a gene: 14. Here the CDR3 DNA reads TGTGCCAGTAGTACCCGCCCGAAAGGAACAGGGGTGAACACTGAAGCTTTCTTT. This sequence encodes CASSTRPKGTGVNTEAFF.

The chain is built from TRBV5-6 and TRBJ1-5, with D perhaps TRBD1 (5 bases). Trimming stripped 2 bases from V and 2 bases from J, with 14 bases between. This CDR3 spans 16 amino acids. CDR1 is SGHDT, CDR2 YYEEEE, per germline. CDR3 nucleotides: TGTGCCAGCAGCTTATCCGGAGGGGTAGGCAATCAGCCCCAGCATTTT. Amino acids: CASSLSGGVGNQPQHF.

The V call is TRBV28, the J call TRBJ2-7; D remains unclear. The CDR3 length is 16 residues. Germline CDR1 is MDHEN and CDR2 is SYDVKM. The V and J ends lost 1 base and 0 bases respectively, with 13 bases between them. The CDR3 spells CASSLSRQRPSYEQYF. The CDR3 region has the DNA TGTGCCAGCAGTTTATCAAGGCAACGGCCCTCCTACGAGCAGTACTTC.

The sample holds a few counts of this clone. V usage is TRBV7-9 and J usage is TRBJ2-3, with D possibly TRBD1 on 6 matching bases. CDR1 is SEHNR and CDR2 is FQNEAQ in the germline V gene (reference sequence). The CDR3 has 15 amino acids. Trimming cost V 1 base and J 2 bases, with 10 bases left between them. This CDR3 reads CASSLGGQFTDTQYF. The CDR3 DNA reads TGTGCCAGCAGCTTAGGGGGGCAGTTCACAGATACGCAGTATTTT.

The chain has TRBV9 and TRBJ1-1; maybe TRBD1 (5 bases). There are 16 residues in the CDR3. V was trimmed by 4 bases and J by 6 bases, leaving 22 bases between them. Germline values: CDR1 SGDLS, CDR2 YYNGEE. This CDR3 reads CASSPPGQGKVAEAFF. For the CDR3, the DNA is TGTGCCAGCAGCCCCCCCGGCCAGGGTAAGGTGGCTGAAGCTTTCTTT.

This chain links TRBV7-6 with TRBJ2-3; no clear D gene. Germline CDR1 and CDR2: SGHVS and FNYEAQ. This CDR3 region has 13 residues. Trimming stripped 1 base from V and 0 bases from J, with 2 bases between. The CDR3 region is CASSLVSTDTQYF. The CDR3 DNA reads TGTGCCAGCAGCTTAGTTAGCACAGATACGCAGTATTTT. Filled out from reference TRBV7-6 and TRBJ2-3, the complete variable domain reads GAGVSQSPRYKVTKRGQDVALRCDPISGHVSLYWYRQALGQGPEFLTYFNYEAQQDKSGLPNDRFSAERPEGSISTLTIQRTEQRDSAMYRCASSLVSTDTQYFGPGTRLTVL.

This clone was counted a single time. The chain's CDR3 is CASSVGSGGVYNEQFF. The CDR3 DNA reads TGTGCCAGCAGCGTAGGGAGCGGGGGCGTCTACAATGAGCAGTTCTTC. This chain uses TRBV9 with TRBJ2-1; 8 bases agree with TRBD2. Germline-derived CDR1 and CDR2 are SGDLS and YYNGEE. The CDR3 extends over 16 amino acids. The V gene end was trimmed by 0 bases and the J gene end by 3 bases; junction bases not matched to a gene: 5.

The chain links TRBV10-1 to TRBJ2-1, with D unclear. The germline V gene has CDR1 WNHNN and CDR2 SYGVQD (reference sequence). Deletions cut 4 bases from V and 5 bases from J, with 12 bases between. CDR3 length equals 14 residues. DNA of the CDR3: TGCGCCAGCAGTGTGGGTCAGTTTAACAATGAGCAGTTCTTC. As protein: CASSVGQFNNEQFF.

The chain couples TRBV5-4 to TRBJ2-1; 9 bases map to TRBD2. The J segment lost 6 bases and the V segment lost 6 bases, leaving 1 base of the junction unmatched. Per germline, CDR1 SGHNT and CDR2 YYREEE (reference sequence). The CDR3 consists of 12 residues. DNA for the CDR3: TGTGCCAGCACTAGCGGGGTCAATGAGCAGTTCTTC. Its protein product is CASTSGVNEQFF.

The chain recombines TRBV30 with TRBJ1-6; no clear D. Deletions cut 2 bases from V and 0 bases from J, with 8 bases between. This CDR3 is 15 amino acids long. Germline V gene data show CDR1 as GTSNPN and CDR2 as SVGIG (reference sequence). The CDR3 nucleotides read TGTGCCTGGAGTACGACGAGCTCCTATAATTCACCCCTCCACTTT. Translated, it gives CAWSTTSSYNSPLHF.

V gene TRBV6-6 combines with J gene TRBJ2-5, with 9 bases aligning to TRBD1. This CDR3 has 14 residues. The junction had 7 bases not matched to a gene; V was cut back by 6 bases and J by 5 bases. Germline V CDR1 and CDR2: MNHNY, SVGAGI (reference sequence). DNA for the CDR3: TGTGCCAGCAGCCCTACAGGGGGCAAGGAGACCCAGTACTTC. Encoded protein: CASSPTGGKETQYF.

The V gene is TRBV27, the J gene TRBJ2-5; 12 bases align to TRBD2. This CDR3 has 18 amino acids. The germline V gene encodes CDR1 MNHEY and CDR2 SMNVEV (reference sequence). J was trimmed by 1 base and V by 2 bases; bases with no gene match: 8. The CDR3 region is CASSLRASGGERQETQYF. The CDR3 DNA is TGTGCCAGCAGTTTAAGGGCTAGCGGGGGGGAACGCCAAGAGACCCAGTACTTC.

The chain links TRBV7-9 to TRBJ2-3, with 8 bases fitting TRBD2. CDR1 SEHNR and CDR2 FQNEAQ come from the germline V gene (reference sequence). This CDR3 has 15 residues. The ends lost 5 bases at V and 2 bases at J; junction bases unmatched: 6. The CDR3: CASSPPAGDTDTQYF. The CDR3 DNA reads TGTGCCAGCAGCCCTCCAGCGGGAGACACAGATACGCAGTATTTT.

The V and J genes are TRBV19 and TRBJ2-7, with D perhaps matching TRBD2 (6 bases). The V end lost 3 bases, the J end lost 0 bases, and 18 bases lay between the germline ends. Germline V gene data show CDR1 as LNHDA and CDR2 as SQIVND (reference sequence). The CDR3 is 17 residues long. CDR3: CASSMGLGTANSYEQYF. CDR3 in DNA: TGTGCCAGTAGTATGGGACTGGGAACGGCGAACTCCTACGAGCAGTACTTC.

J is TRBJ2-5 and V is TRBV5-4, with TRBD2 identical over 14 bases. CDR1 SGHNT and CDR2 YYREEE come from the germline V gene (reference sequence). The CDR3 sequence is 15 residues long. The ends lost 4 bases at V and 4 bases at J; junction bases unmatched: 3. The CDR3 DNA reads as TGTGCCAGCAGCCCCGGGACTAGCGGGAGAGAGACCCAGTACTTC. It specifies CASSPGTSGRETQYF.

The chain combines TRBV4-3 with TRBJ2-5; D might be TRBD1 or TRBD2, each matching 6 bases. Germline values: CDR1 LGHNA, CDR2 YSLEER. There are 15 residues in the CDR3. Trimming cost V 1 base and J 5 bases, with 14 bases left between them. CDR3 in DNA: TGCGCCAGCAGCCAAGTCCTGGGGGGCCAGGAGACCCAGTACTTC. Amino acid sequence: CASSQVLGGQETQYF.

The CDR3 region has the DNA TGTGCCAGCAGCTTATCCGACTACGAGCAGTACTTC. Amino acid sequence: CASSLSDYEQYF. This chain links TRBV11-2 with TRBJ2-7, with unresolved D. The CDR3 is 12 amino acids. Germline CDR1 reads SGHAT; CDR2 reads FQNNGV. The ends were cut back, 2 bases at V and 3 bases at J, with 5 bases in the middle.

V and J are TRBV7-9 and TRBJ2-2, with D tentatively TRBD1 or TRBD2 (5 bases each). The CDR3 extends over 13 amino acids. Germline values: CDR1 SEHNR, CDR2 FQNEAQ (reference sequence). The V end was cut by 7 bases, the J end by 6 bases, with 12 bases between. DNA of the CDR3: TGTGCCAGCATCGTAAGGGGACCCGGGGAGCTGTTTTTT. Amino acid sequence: CASIVRGPGELFF.

The chain uses TRBV5-1 and TRBJ2-3; no clear D gene. CDR1 and CDR2 from the germline V gene are SGHRS and YFSETQ. This CDR3 contains 15 residues. The V end was cut by 2 bases, the J end by 3 bases, with 13 bases between. This CDR3 is CASSFTESRTDTQYF. The CDR3 DNA reads TGCGCCAGCAGCTTTACGGAGTCGAGGACAGATACGCAGTATTTT.

In DNA, the CDR3 is TGTGCCAGCAGCGCAGCCCGATCCGGAGAGAGGCAAGATACGCAGTATTTT. Protein product: CASSAARSGERQDTQYF. V usage is TRBV7-9 and J usage is TRBJ2-3; D call uncertain. Germline V gene data show CDR1 as SEHNR and CDR2 as FQNEAQ (reference sequence). V was trimmed by 5 bases and J by 5 bases, leaving 23 bases between them. There are 17 residues in the CDR3.

The chain carries TRBV5-1 and TRBJ2-7; 8 bases agree with TRBD2. The CDR3 consists of 15 residues. V lost 3 bases and J lost 0; bases outside the gene matches: 5. Germline CDR1 is SGHRS and CDR2 is YFSETQ. CDR3 amino acids: CASSSSGPSSYEQYF. The CDR3 nucleotides read TGCGCCAGCAGCTCTAGCGGGCCGAGCTCCTACGAGCAGTACTTC.